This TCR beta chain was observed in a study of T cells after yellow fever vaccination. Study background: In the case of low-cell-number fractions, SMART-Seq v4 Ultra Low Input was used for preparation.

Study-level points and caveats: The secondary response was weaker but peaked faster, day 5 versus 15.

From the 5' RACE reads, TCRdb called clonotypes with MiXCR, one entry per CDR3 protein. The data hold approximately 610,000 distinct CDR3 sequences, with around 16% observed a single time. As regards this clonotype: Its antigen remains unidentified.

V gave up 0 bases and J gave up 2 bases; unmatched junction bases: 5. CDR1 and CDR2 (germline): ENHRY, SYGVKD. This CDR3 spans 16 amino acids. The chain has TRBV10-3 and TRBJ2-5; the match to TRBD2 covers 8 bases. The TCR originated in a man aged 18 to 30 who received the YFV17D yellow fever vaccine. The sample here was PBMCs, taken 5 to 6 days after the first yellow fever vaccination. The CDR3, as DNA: TGTGCCATCAGTGAGTCTCTGGGACTAGGACAAGAGACCCAGTACTTC. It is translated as CAISESLGLGQETQYF.